This passage covers 24 T cell receptor beta chains from one sample sequenced in a study of shared clonotypes between healthy human individuals. Assay used: immunoSEQ multiplex PCR; TCRdb lists only in-frame clones, some missing. The profile shows some 500,000 clones, 70% to 85% of them singletons. What was sequenced was PBMCs. Receptors were obtained from a woman in her 40s in good health. Some clones in this sample may be carry-over from other donors' samples.

This clone is a singleton in its sample. The chain joins TRBV11-1 to TRBJ1-1; 9 positions match TRBD1. The CDR3 has 15 residues. J was trimmed by 4 bases and V by 5 bases; bases with no gene match: 8. Germline CDR1 SGHAT, CDR2 FQDESV (reference sequence). CDR3 region: CASSTRRDRVTEAFF. The CDR3 nucleotides read TGTGCCAGCAGCACGCGCCGGGACAGGGTCACTGAAGCTTTCTTT.

This clone was seen only once. The chain couples TRBV29-1 to TRBJ2-1; 9 positions match TRBD2. After removal of 6 bases from V and 4 bases from J, the junction contained 7 bases not matched to a gene. Germline V gene lookup returns CDR1 SQVTM and CDR2 ANQGSEA. The CDR3 sequence is 14 residues long. CDR3 residues: CSVAQSGGYNEQFF. CDR3 in DNA: TGCAGCGTGGCACAGAGCGGGGGGTACAATGAGCAGTTCTTC.

This clone turned up a few times. V gene TRBV4-2 combines with J gene TRBJ2-1; TRBD2 matches 13 bases. J lost 5 bases, V lost 0 bases, and 4 bases had no gene match. Germline V gene sequence: CDR1 LGHNA, CDR2 YNFKEQ. The CDR3 totals 17 residues. For the CDR3, the DNA is TGTGCCAGCAGCCAAGAGCTACTAGCGGGAGGGAACAATGAGCAGTTCTTC. Amino acid sequence: CASSQELLAGGNNEQFF.

This chain connects TRBV15 to TRBJ2-7; no clear D. The CDR3 runs 15 residues. CDR1 LNHNV and CDR2 YYDKDF come from the germline V gene (reference sequence). Trimming took off 6 bases at V and 2 bases at J, with 17 bases between the two ends. The CDR3 region is CATRPGPYLPYEQYF. The DNA for the CDR3 is TGTGCCACCAGACCGGGCCCCTACCTTCCCTACGAGCAGTACTTC.

Ten or more counts support this clone. The same CDR3 can be traced to other DNA sequences in this sample. V is TRBV30 and J is TRBJ1-5; D unclear. This CDR3 region has 14 residues. Trimming shortened V by 0 bases and J by 3 bases, and 9 bases separated the two germline ends. The germline V gene encodes CDR1 GTSNPN and CDR2 SVGIG (reference sequence). The CDR3 is CAWSVSPINQPQHF. In nucleotides, the CDR3 is TGTGCCTGGAGTGTATCGCCGATCAATCAGCCCCAGCATTTT.

This rearrangement joins TRBV5-1 to TRBJ2-7; TRBD2 matches at 9 bases. The CDR3 totals 14 residues. The germline gives CDR1 SGHRS, CDR2 YFSETQ. J was trimmed by 2 bases and V by 3 bases; bases with no gene match: 3. The CDR3 here is CASSSRTSAYEQYF. The CDR3 region has the DNA TGCGCCAGCAGCTCAAGGACTAGCGCCTACGAGCAGTACTTC.

This clone is a singleton in its sample. The V call is TRBV5-6, the J call TRBJ1-1; 10 nucleotides line up with TRBD1. Germline trimming cut 4 bases from V and 3 bases from J; bases unmatched to any gene: 12. Germline CDR1 SGHDT, CDR2 YYEEEE. This CDR3 contains 17 residues. This CDR3 is CASSKTGGKSYHTEAFF. For the CDR3, the DNA is TGTGCCAGCAGCAAGACAGGGGGCAAATCCTATCACACTGAAGCTTTCTTT. The full variable domain, rest sourced from reference TRBV5-6 and TRBJ1-1, is DAGVTQSPTHLIKTRGQQVTLRCSPKSGHDTVSWYQQALGQGPQFIFQYYEEEERQRGNFPDRFSGHQFPNYSSELNVNALLLGDSALYLCASSKTGGKSYHTEAFFGQGTRLTVV.

The chain uses TRBV7-3 and TRBJ2-3; tentative D call: TRBD2 (6 bases). The CDR3 contains 15 residues. Germline assignment: CDR1 SGHTA and CDR2 FQGTGA. Trimming shortened V by 1 base and J by 2 bases, and 10 bases separated the two germline ends. CDR3 protein: CASSLMGGDTDTQYF. CDR3 DNA: TGTGCCAGCAGCTTAATGGGGGGAGACACAGATACGCAGTATTTT.

V is TRBV11-2 and J is TRBJ2-1, with D unclear. CDR3 size: 14 residues. Germline-derived CDR1 and CDR2 are SGHAT and FQNNGV. The V end lost 3 bases, the J end lost 2 bases, and 8 bases lay between the germline ends. CDR3 sequence (DNA): TGTGCCAGCAGCTTCATATCCACCTACAATGAGCAGTTCTTC. This codes for CASSFISTYNEQFF.

At least ten counts were recorded for this clone. The chain has TRBV7-6 and TRBJ2-1; D unresolved. Germline V gives CDR1 SGHVS, CDR2 FNYEAQ. This CDR3 region has 14 residues. V lost 2 bases to trimming and J lost 7 bases, with 12 bases between them. CDR3 nucleotide sequence: TGTGCCAGCAGCTTAACGGACCTCGGGAATGAGCAGTTCTTC. This sequence encodes CASSLTDLGNEQFF.

The chain employs TRBV28 and TRBJ1-4, with TRBD1 matching over 8 bases. The CDR3 length is 15 residues. V was clipped by 6 bases and J by 3 bases; unmatched bases: 6. Per germline, CDR1 MDHEN and CDR2 SYDVKM. The CDR3 reads CASSSGGRANEKLFF. The CDR3 nucleotides are TGTGCCAGCAGCTCAGGGGGCCGGGCTAATGAAAAACTGTTTTTT. The complete variable domain, with remaining parts taken from reference TRBV28 and TRBJ1-4, reads DVKVTQSSRYLVKRTGEKVFLECVQDMDHENMFWYRQDPGLGLRLIYFSYDVKMKEKGDIPEGYSVSREKKERFSLILESASTNQTSMYLCASSSGGRANEKLFFGSGTQLSVL.

The chain employs TRBV27 and TRBJ2-3; 7 bases fit TRBD2. Germline V gene data show CDR1 as MNHEY and CDR2 as SMNVEV (reference sequence). The CDR3 is 16 amino acids. V shed 4 bases, J shed 7 bases, and the junction held 14 bases outside the gene matches. CDR3 residues: CASSSLGGGEGNTQYF. In DNA form, the CDR3 reads TGTGCCAGCAGTTCTCTGGGTGGCGGGGAGGGGAATACGCAGTATTTT.

This chain uses TRBV12-1 with TRBJ1-3. TRBV12-1 is a pseudogene segment. This CDR3 region has 17 residues. CDR3 amino acids: CASSFCGRIWSGNTIYF. The CDR3 nucleotides read TGTGCCAGCAGCTTTTGCGGCAGAATCTGGTCTGGAAACACCATATATTTT.

The gene calls are TRBV28 and TRBJ2-3; D is ambiguous. The germline CDR1 and CDR2 sequences are MDHEN and SYDVKM. The ends were cut back, 3 bases at V and 5 bases at J, with 12 bases in the middle. The CDR3 has 14 residues. The CDR3: CASSFRNLVDTQYF. CDR3 in DNA: TGTGCCAGCAGTTTCAGAAATCTAGTAGATACGCAGTATTTT.

This sequence joins TRBV28 and TRBJ2-3, with D perhaps TRBD1 (6 bases). CDR1 MDHEN and CDR2 SYDVKM come from the germline V gene. CDR3 length: 15 amino acids. V lost 1 base, J lost 10 bases, and 18 bases lay in between. The CDR3 spells CASSLLQGRVRPQYF. The CDR3, as DNA: TGTGCCAGCAGTTTATTACAGGGAAGGGTTAGGCCGCAGTATTTT.

The chain employs TRBV19 and TRBJ1-2; TRBD1 matches at 7 bases. Germline V gene lookup returns CDR1 LNHDA and CDR2 SQIVND (reference sequence). This CDR3 comprises 14 residues. The trim removed 1 base at V and 4 bases at J, leaving 3 bases unmatched. The DNA of the CDR3 is TGTGCCAGTAGTATAGCACGGGACAGCTATGGCTACACCTTC. As protein: CASSIARDSYGYTF.

The V call is TRBV5-6, the J call TRBJ2-2; 8 positions match TRBD2. The germline gives CDR1 SGHDT, CDR2 YYEEEE. This CDR3 comprises 17 residues. Germline trimming cut 4 bases from V and 7 bases from J; bases unmatched to any gene: 15. The CDR3 bases are TGTGCCAGCAGCCTCCTGAGAAGCGGGAGTGGGGTCGGGGAGCTGTTTTTT. Protein: CASSLLRSGSGVGELFF.

V is TRBV2 and J is TRBJ2-6, with D possibly matching TRBD1 (5 bases). The germline gives CDR1 SNHLY, CDR2 FYNNEI. V gave up 2 bases and J gave up 2 bases, with 7 bases separating them. This CDR3 region has 15 residues. The CDR3: CASSETGPGANVLTF. The CDR3 bases are TGTGCCAGCAGTGAAACAGGTCCTGGGGCCAACGTCCTGACTTTC. The full variable domain, with the rest looked up from reference TRBV2 and TRBJ2-6, is EPEVTQTPSHQVTQMGQEVILRCVPISNHLYFYWYRQILGQKVEFLVSFYNNEISEKSEIFDDQFSVERPDGSNFTLKIRSTKLEDSAMYFCASSETGPGANVLTFGAGSRLTVL.

This clone showed up just a few times. This chain links TRBV27 with TRBJ1-1; D is perhaps TRBD1 (5 bases). This CDR3 spans 14 amino acids. Deletions cut 5 bases from V and 0 bases from J, with 10 bases between. CDR1 and CDR2 (germline): MNHEY, SMNVEV (reference sequence). The CDR3 region is CASSATAMNTEAFF. The CDR3 bases are TGTGCCAGCAGTGCGACAGCCATGAACACTGAAGCTTTCTTT.

CDR3 nucleotides: TGTGCCAGCAGCCAAGAAGGGGATCTGAAGTTCGGTGGAAACACCATATATTTT. Protein product: CASSQEGDLKFGGNTIYF. The chain links TRBV4-2 to TRBJ1-3; a possible D gene is TRBD1 (5 bases). V shed 0 bases and J shed 3 bases, with 18 bases lying between them. CDR3 length: 18 amino acids. Germline V CDR1 and CDR2: LGHNA, YNFKEQ.

This chain links TRBV7-8 with TRBJ2-2, with a weak D call TRBD2 (7 bases). The CDR3 is made up of 16 amino acids. From germline, CDR1 is SGHVS and CDR2 FQNEAQ. The ends were cut back, 5 bases at V and 4 bases at J, with 17 bases in the middle. The CDR3 DNA reads TGTGCCAGCAGCGCCAGGGGCGGGGGAGGCACCGGGGAGCTGTTTTTT. Translation gives CASSARGGGGTGELFF. Full variable domain (remainder filled in from reference TRBV7-8 and TRBJ2-2): GAGVSQSPRYKVAKRGQDVALRCDPISGHVSLFWYQQALGQGPEFLTYFQNEAQLDKSGLPSDRFFAERPEGSVSTLKIQRTQQEDSAVYLCASSARGGGGTGELFFGEGSRLTVL.

The J gene is TRBJ2-1, the V gene TRBV9; TRBD2 is a possible D gene (6 bases). The V gene's germline CDR1 is SGDLS and CDR2 YYNGEE. CDR3 length: 15 amino acids. The V end lost 6 bases, the J end lost 0 bases, and 13 bases lay between the germline ends. Written as DNA, the CDR3 is TGTGCCAGCAACGGGCGGGGCAGCTCCTACAATGAGCAGTTCTTC. Translating gives CASNGRGSSYNEQFF.

The V gene is TRBV6-1, the J gene TRBJ2-1; the match to TRBD2 covers 7 bases. The CDR3 sequence is 13 residues long. Germline CDR1 MNHNS, CDR2 SASEGT. V was pared by 6 bases and J by 5 bases, with 4 bases of the junction left unmatched. CDR3 sequence reads: CASRITSDNEQFF. For the CDR3, the DNA is TGTGCCAGCAGAATAACTAGCGACAATGAGCAGTTCTTC.

The V gene is TRBV6-6, the J gene TRBJ1-4, with TRBD1 identical over 7 bases. Germline-derived CDR1 and CDR2 are MNHNY and SVGAGI (reference sequence). J lost 5 bases, V lost 7 bases, and 4 bases had no gene match. This CDR3 has 13 residues. CDR3 sequence reads: CASTGTANEKLFF. CDR3 sequence (DNA): TGTGCCAGCACCGGGACAGCAAATGAAAAACTGTTTTTT.